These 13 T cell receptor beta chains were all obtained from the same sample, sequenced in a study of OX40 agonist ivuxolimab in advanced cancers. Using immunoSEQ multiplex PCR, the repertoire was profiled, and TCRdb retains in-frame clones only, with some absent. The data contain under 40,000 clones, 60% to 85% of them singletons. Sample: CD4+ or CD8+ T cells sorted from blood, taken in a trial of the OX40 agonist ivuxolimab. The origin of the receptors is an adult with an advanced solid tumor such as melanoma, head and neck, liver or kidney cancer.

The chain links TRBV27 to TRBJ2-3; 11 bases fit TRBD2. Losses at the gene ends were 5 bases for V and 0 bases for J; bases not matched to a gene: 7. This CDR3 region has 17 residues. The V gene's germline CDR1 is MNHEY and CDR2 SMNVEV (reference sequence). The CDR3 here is CASSLLRLAGSTDTQYF. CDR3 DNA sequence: TGTGCCAGCAGTCTCCTTCGACTAGCGGGGAGCACAGATACGCAGTATTTT.

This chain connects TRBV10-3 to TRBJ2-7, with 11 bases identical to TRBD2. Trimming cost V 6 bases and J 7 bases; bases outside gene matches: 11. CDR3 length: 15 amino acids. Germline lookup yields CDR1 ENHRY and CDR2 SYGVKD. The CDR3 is CAISTSGSYQGEQYF. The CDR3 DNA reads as TGTGCCATCAGCACTAGCGGGAGCTACCAGGGAGAGCAGTACTTC.

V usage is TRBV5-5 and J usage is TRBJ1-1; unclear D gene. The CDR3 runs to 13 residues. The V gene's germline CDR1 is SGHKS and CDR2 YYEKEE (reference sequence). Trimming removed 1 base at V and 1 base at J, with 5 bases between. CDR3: CASSLRGNTEAFF. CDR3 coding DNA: TGTGCCAGCAGCTTGCGGGGGAACACTGAAGCTTTCTTT.

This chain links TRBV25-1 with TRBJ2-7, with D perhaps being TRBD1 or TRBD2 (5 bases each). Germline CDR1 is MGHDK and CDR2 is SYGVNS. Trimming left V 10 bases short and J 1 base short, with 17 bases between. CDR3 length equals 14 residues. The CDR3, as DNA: TGTGCCATCGGCCAGGGTCCGGGATCCTACGAGCAGTACTTC. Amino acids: CAIGQGPGSYEQYF.

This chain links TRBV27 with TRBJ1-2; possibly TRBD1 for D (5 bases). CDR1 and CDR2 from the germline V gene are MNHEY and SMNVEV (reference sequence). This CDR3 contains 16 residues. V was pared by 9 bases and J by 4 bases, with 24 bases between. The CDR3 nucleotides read TGTGCCAGTAAGGCCCCGGAGGGCGGGGGGGGCTATGGCTACACCTTC. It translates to CASKAPEGGGGYGYTF.

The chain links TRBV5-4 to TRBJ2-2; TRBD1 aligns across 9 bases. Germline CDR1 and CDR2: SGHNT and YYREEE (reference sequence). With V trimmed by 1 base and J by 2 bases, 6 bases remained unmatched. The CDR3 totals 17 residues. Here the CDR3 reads CASSLFRDRANTGELFF. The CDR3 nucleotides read TGTGCCAGCAGCTTGTTCCGGGACAGGGCAAACACCGGGGAGCTGTTTTTT.

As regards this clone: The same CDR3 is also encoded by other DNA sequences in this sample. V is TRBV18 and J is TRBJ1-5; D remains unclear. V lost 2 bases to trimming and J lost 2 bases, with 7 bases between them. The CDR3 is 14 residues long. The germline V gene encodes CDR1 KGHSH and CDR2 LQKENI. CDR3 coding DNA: TGTGCCAGCTCACCAGGCGGAGGCAATCAGCCCCAGCATTTT. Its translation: CASSPGGGNQPQHF. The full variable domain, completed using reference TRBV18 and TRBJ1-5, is NAGVMQNPRHLVRRRGQEARLRCSPMKGHSHVYWYRQLPEEGLKFMVYLQKENIIDESGMPKERFSAEFPKEGPSILRIQQVVRGDSAAYFCASSPGGGNQPQHFGDGTRLSIL.

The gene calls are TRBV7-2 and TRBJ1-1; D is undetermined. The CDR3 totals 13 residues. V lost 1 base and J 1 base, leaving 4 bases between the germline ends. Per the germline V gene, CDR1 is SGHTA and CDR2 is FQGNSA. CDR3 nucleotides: TGTGCCAGCAGCTTAGAGGGGAACACTGAAGCTTTCTTT. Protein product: CASSLEGNTEAFF.

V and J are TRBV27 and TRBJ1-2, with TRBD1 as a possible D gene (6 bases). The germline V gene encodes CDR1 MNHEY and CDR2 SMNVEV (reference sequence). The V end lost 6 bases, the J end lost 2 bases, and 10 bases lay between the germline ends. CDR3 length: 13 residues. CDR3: CASSPGQNYGYTF. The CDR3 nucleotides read TGTGCCAGCAGCCCGGGACAAAACTATGGCTACACCTTC.

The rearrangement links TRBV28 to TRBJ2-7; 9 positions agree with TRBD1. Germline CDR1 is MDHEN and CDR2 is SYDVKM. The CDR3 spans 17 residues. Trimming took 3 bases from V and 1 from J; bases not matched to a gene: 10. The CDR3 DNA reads TGTGCCAGCAGTTTTCACAGGGGGCGGAAGGAATCCTACGAGCAGTACTTC. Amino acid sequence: CASSFHRGRKESYEQYF.

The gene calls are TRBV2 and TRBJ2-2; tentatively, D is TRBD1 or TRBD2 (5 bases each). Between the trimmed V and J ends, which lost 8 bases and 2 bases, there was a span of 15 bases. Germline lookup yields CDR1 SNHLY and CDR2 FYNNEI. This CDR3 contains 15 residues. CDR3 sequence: CASARDQLNTGELFF. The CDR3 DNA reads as TGTGCCAGCGCCCGGGACCAACTCAACACCGGGGAGCTGTTTTTT.

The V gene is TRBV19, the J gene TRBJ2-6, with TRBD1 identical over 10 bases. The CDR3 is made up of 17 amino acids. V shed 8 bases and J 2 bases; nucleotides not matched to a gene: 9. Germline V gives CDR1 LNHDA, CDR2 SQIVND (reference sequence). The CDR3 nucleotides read TGTGCCAGTGGACCGGGACAGGGGATTACTGGGGCCAACGTCCTGACTTTC. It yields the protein CASGPGQGITGANVLTF.

Here the CDR3 reads CSAPTGVEQYF. The CDR3 DNA sequence: TGCAGTGCTCCAACAGGGGTCGAGCAGTACTTC. The chain combines TRBV20-1 with TRBJ2-7, with TRBD1 matching over 7 bases. The CDR3 runs to 11 residues. CDR1 is DFQATT and CDR2 is SNEGSKA in the germline V gene (reference sequence). With V trimmed by 5 bases and J by 6 bases, 4 bases remained unmatched.